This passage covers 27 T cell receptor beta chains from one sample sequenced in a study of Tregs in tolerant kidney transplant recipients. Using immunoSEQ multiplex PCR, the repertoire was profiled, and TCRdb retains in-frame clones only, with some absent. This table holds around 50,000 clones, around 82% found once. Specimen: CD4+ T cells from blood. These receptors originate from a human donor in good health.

The CDR3 is CASSVDAGSLGSYTF. CDR3 nucleotide sequence: TGTGCCAGCAGCGTAGATGCCGGCAGCCTTGGGAGCTACACCTTC. The chain is built from TRBV9 and TRBJ1-2, with D hard to call. Germline V gene sequence: CDR1 SGDLS, CDR2 YYNGEE. Trimming pared 0 bases from V and 9 bases from J, leaving 18 bases between. There are 15 residues in the CDR3.

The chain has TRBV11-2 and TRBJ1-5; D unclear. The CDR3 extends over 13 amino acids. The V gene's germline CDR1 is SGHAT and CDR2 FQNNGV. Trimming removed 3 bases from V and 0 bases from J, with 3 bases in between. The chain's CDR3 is CASSFDSNQPQHF. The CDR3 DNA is TGTGCCAGCAGCTTTGATAGCAATCAGCCCCAGCATTTT.

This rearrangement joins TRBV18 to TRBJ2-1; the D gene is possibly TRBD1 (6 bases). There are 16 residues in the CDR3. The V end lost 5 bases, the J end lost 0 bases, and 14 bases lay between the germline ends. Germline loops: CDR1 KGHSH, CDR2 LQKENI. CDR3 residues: CASSKTTGSSYNEQFF. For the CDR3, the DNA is TGTGCCAGCTCAAAAACAACAGGGAGCTCCTACAATGAGCAGTTCTTC.

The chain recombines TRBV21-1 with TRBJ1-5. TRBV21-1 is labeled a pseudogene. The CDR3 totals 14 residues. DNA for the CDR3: TGTGCCAGCACCCCCTTGGGAAGCAATCAGCCCCAGCATTTT. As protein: CASTPLGSNQPQHF.

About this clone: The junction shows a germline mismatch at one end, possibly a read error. The CDR3 nucleotides are TGTGCCAGCAGTTCCCAGGGAGGGGACTCCCACGAGCAGTACTTC. It encodes CASSSQGGDSHEQYF. The J gene is TRBJ2-7, the V gene TRBV6-1; 7 bases fit TRBD2. CDR1 is MNHNS, CDR2 SASEGT, per germline. This CDR3 comprises 15 residues.

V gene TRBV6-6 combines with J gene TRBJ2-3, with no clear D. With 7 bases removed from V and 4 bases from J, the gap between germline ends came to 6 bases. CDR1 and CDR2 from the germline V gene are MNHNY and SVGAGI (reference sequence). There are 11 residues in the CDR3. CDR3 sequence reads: CASTVADTQYF. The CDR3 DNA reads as TGTGCCAGCACCGTCGCAGATACGCAGTATTTT.

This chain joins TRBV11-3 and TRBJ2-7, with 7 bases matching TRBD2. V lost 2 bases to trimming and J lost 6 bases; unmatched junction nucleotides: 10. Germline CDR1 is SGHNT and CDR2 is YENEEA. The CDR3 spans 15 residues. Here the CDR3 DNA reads TGTGCCAGCAGCTTACGGGGGGATTCCCCCGGCGAGCAGTACTTC. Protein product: CASSLRGDSPGEQYF.

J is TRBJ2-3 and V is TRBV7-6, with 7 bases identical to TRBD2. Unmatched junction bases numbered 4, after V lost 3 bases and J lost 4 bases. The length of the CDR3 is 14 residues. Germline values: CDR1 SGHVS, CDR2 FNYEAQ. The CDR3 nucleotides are TGTGCCAGCAGCTTCCTAGCGGCACCAGATACGCAGTATTTT. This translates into CASSFLAAPDTQYF.

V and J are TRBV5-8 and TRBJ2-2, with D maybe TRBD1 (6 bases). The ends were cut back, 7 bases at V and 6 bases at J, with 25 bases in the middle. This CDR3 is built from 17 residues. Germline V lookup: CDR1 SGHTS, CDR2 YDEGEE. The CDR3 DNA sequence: TGTGCCAGCGTCACCCTAATCCGGACAGTAAACGCCGGGGAGCTGTTTTTT. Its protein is CASVTLIRTVNAGELFF.

CDR3 region: CASSRYIFQETQYF. DNA of the CDR3: TGTGCCAGCAGTCGATACATCTTCCAAGAGACCCAGTACTTC. The chain links TRBV6-5 to TRBJ2-5; D is unclear. Germline values: CDR1 MNHEY, CDR2 SVGAGI. V lost 5 bases, J lost 1 base, and 11 bases lay in between. The CDR3 is made up of 14 amino acids.

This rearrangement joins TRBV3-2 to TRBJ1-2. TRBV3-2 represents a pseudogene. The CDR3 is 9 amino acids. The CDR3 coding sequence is TGTGCCAGCCCCTATGGCTACACCTTC. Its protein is CASPYGYTF.

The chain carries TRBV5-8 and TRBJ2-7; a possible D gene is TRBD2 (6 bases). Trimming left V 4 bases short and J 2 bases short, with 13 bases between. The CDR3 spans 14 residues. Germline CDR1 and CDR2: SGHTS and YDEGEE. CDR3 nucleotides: TGTGCCAGCAGCCGTCCAGGACTAACCTACGAGCAGTACTTC. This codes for CASSRPGLTYEQYF.

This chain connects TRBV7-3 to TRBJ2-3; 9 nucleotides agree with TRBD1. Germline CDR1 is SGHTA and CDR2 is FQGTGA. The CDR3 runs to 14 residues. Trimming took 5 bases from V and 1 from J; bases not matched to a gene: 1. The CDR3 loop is CASSRDRGTDTQYF. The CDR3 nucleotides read TGTGCCAGCAGCCGGGACAGGGGCACAGATACGCAGTATTTT.

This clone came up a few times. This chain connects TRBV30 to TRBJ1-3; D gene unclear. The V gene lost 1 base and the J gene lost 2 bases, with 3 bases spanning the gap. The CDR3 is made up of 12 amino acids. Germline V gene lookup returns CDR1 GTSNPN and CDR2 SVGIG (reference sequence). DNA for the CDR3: TGTGCCTGGAGTGAAACTGGAAACACCATATATTTT. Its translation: CAWSETGNTIYF.

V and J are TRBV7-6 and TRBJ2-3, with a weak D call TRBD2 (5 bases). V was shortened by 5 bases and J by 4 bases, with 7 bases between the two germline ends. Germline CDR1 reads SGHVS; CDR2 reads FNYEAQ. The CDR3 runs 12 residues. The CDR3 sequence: CASSRRPDTQYF. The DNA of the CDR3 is TGTGCCAGCAGCCGGAGGCCAGATACGCAGTATTTT.

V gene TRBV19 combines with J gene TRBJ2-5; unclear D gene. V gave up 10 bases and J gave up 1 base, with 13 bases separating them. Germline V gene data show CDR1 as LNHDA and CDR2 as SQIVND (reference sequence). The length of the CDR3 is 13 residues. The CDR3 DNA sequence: TGTGCCACCGCGACCGGATTCCAAGAGACCCAGTACTTC. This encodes CATATGFQETQYF.

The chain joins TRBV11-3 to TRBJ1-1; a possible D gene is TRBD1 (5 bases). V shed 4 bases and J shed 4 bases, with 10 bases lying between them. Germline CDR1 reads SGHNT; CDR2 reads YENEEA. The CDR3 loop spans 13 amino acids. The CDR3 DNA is TGTGCCAGCAGCTCTGGGGGGAGCACTGAAGCTTTCTTT. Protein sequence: CASSSGGSTEAFF.

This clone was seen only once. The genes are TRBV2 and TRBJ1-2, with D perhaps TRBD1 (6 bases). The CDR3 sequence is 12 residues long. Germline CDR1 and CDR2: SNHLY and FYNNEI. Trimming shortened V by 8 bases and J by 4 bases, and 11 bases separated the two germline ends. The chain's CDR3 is CASATGSYGYTF. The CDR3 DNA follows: TGTGCCAGCGCTACAGGGAGCTATGGCTACACCTTC.

CDR3 DNA sequence: TGCGCCAGCAGCCAAGGCCAGACAGGCCCCCTAAATAAACTGTTTTTT. Residues: CASSQGQTGPLNKLFF. The chain combines TRBV4-1 with TRBJ1-4, with a weak D call TRBD1 (6 bases). The V end lost 1 base, the J end lost 11 bases, and 20 bases lay between the germline ends. The CDR3 sequence is 16 residues long. Germline-derived CDR1 and CDR2 are MGHRA and YSYEKL.

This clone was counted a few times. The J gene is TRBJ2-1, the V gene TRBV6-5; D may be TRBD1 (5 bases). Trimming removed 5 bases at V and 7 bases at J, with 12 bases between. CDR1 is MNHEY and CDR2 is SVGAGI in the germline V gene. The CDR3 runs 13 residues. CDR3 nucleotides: TGTGCCAGCAGTGAGACAGTAGGAAATGAGCAGTTCTTC. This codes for CASSETVGNEQFF.

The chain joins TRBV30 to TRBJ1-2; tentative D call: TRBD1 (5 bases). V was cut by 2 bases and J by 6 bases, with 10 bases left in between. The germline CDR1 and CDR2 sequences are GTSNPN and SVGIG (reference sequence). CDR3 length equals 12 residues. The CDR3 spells CAWSPLTDGYTF. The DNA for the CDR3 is TGTGCCTGGAGTCCATTGACAGATGGCTACACCTTC. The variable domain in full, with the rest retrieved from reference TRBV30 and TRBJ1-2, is SQTIHQWPATLVQPVGSPLSLECTVEGTSNPNLYWYRQAAGRGLQLLFYSVGIGQISSEVPQNLSASRPQDRQFILSSKKLLLSDSGFYLCAWSPLTDGYTFGSGTRLTVV.

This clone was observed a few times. The DNA of the CDR3 is TGTGCCAGCAGCCACGTTGGACGTAGCATGGGTACGCAGTATTTT. Its translation is CASSHVGRSMGTQYF. V usage is TRBV21-1 and J usage is TRBJ2-3. TRBV21-1 is a pseudogene. CDR3 length: 15 amino acids.

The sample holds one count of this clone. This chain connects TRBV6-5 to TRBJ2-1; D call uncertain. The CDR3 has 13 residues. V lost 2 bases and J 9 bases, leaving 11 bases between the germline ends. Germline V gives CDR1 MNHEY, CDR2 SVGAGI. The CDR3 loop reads CASSYPVGVEQFF. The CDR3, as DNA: TGTGCCAGCAGTTACCCGGTGGGTGTTGAGCAGTTCTTC.

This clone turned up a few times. The CDR3 is CASSQDALNYGYTF. The CDR3 DNA sequence: TGCGCCAGCAGCCAAGACGCCCTAAACTATGGCTACACCTTC. The J gene is TRBJ1-2, the V gene TRBV4-3; D is ambiguous. Trimming pared 0 bases from V and 2 bases from J, leaving 7 bases between. Germline V gene sequence: CDR1 LGHNA, CDR2 YSLEER. The CDR3 consists of 14 residues.

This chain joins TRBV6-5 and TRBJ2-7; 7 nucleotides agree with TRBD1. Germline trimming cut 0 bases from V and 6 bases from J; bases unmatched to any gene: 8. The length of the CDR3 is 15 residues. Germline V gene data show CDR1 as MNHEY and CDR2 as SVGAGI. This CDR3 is CASSYSYRGQVEQYF. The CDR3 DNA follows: TGTGCCAGCAGTTACTCTTATAGGGGGCAAGTCGAGCAGTACTTC.

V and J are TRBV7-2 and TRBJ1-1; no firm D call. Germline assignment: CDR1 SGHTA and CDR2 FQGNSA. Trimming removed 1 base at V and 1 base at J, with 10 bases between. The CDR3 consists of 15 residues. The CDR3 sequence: CASSLDPPGNTEAFF. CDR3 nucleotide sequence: TGTGCCAGCAGCTTAGACCCCCCCGGGAACACTGAAGCTTTCTTT.

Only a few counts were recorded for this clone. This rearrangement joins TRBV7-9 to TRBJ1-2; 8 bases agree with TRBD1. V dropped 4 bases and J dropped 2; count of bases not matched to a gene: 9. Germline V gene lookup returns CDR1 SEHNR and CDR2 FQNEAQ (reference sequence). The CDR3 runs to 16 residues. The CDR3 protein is CASSSSMGTGNYGYTF. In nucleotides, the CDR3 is TGTGCCAGCAGCTCCTCGATGGGGACAGGAAACTATGGCTACACCTTC.